The clone carrying this T cell receptor (beta chain) was counted between two and nine times. A library of TCRbeta sequences, prepared with unique molecular identifiers, was generated. MiXCR, run by TCRdb on the PCR reads, gives a single entry per CDR3 protein. The sample carries 250,000 to 350,000 distinct CDR3 sequences, 9.9% recorded once. These data belong to a study of T-cell reconstitution after alpha-beta-depleted transplantation in children. CDR1 and CDR2 from the germline V gene are SQVTM and ANQGSEA. The CDR3 totals 13 residues. V was clipped by 6 bases and J by 0 bases, with 11 bases between them.

This chain joins TRBV29-1 and TRBJ1-1; no clear D. This receptor was obtained from a human donor who donated a stem cell graft to a child with SCID. The sample consisted of PBMCs from the stem cell graft donor, taken from the stem cell graft. The CDR3 protein is CSVHRKMNTEAFF. The DNA for the CDR3 is TGCAGCGTCCATCGAAAGATGAACACTGAAGCTTTCTTT.